These 15 T cell receptor beta chains originate from one sample sequenced in a study of CD8+CD57+ T cells in acquired aplastic anemia. In patients chosen for sequencing, flow cytometry had shown CD8+CD57+ cell expansion. TCR beta VDJ and CDR3 profiles were obtained from a genomic DNA template. TCRdb recomputed calls from the reads with MiXCR, one row per CDR3 protein. Of approximately 220,000 distinct CDR3 sequences detected, 40% to 50% appear once; the ten largest clones hold 6.5% to 8%. Specimen: sorted CD4+, CD8+, or CD8+CD57+ T cells (not recorded which) from PBMCs. The receptor source for this set is a human donor with aplastic anemia.

DNA for the CDR3: TGCAGTGCTAGAGATGGGACAGGGAGAACTGAAGCTTTCTTT. Translating gives CSARDGTGRTEAFF. The V call is TRBV20-1, the J call TRBJ1-1; 9 bases agree with TRBD1. The CDR3 has 14 residues. V dropped 0 bases and J dropped 5; count of bases not matched to a gene: 4. CDR1 is DFQATT and CDR2 is SNEGSKA in the germline V gene (reference sequence).

This clonotype was seen repeatedly, ten times or more. V usage is TRBV9 and J usage is TRBJ1-2; D not certain. V was clipped by 4 bases and J by 4 bases, with 17 bases between them. The CDR3 is 15 residues long. Germline V CDR1 and CDR2: SGDLS, YYNGEE. CDR3 sequence: CASSPVRPASYGYTF. Written as DNA, the CDR3 is TGTGCCAGCAGCCCAGTTAGGCCAGCCAGCTATGGCTACACCTTC.

The sample holds a few counts of this clonotype. This sequence joins TRBV2 and TRBJ1-4, with D tentatively TRBD1 (5 bases). With 3 bases removed from V and 7 bases from J, the gap between germline ends came to 9 bases. CDR1 SNHLY and CDR2 FYNNEI come from the germline V gene. The CDR3 consists of 13 residues. CDR3 DNA sequence: TGTGCCAGCAGTGAGCAGGGCGGTGAAAAACTGTTTTTT. Its translation is CASSEQGGEKLFF. Combining the CDR3 with reference TRBV2 and TRBJ1-4 gives the whole variable domain EPEVTQTPSHQVTQMGQEVILRCVPISNHLYFYWYRQILGQKVEFLVSFYNNEISEKSEIFDDQFSVERPDGSNFTLKIRSTKLEDSAMYFCASSEQGGEKLFFGSGTQLSVL.

The chain joins TRBV5-1 to TRBJ1-2; D perhaps matches TRBD1 (6 bases). CDR3 length: 13 amino acids. V dropped 4 bases and J dropped 6 bases, with 13 bases sitting between them. Germline assignment: CDR1 SGHRS and CDR2 YFSETQ. CDR3 residues: CASSLQGLDGYTF. In nucleotides, the CDR3 is TGCGCCAGCAGCCTACAGGGTTTGGATGGCTACACCTTC.

The rearrangement links TRBV27 to TRBJ2-7, with D possibly being TRBD2 (5 bases). This CDR3 comprises 16 residues. Germline CDR1 reads MNHEY; CDR2 reads SMNVEV (reference sequence). V was clipped by 3 bases and J by 2 bases, with 17 bases between them. The CDR3 loop is CASSFRGALNAYEQYF. The CDR3 bases are TGTGCCAGCAGTTTTCGGGGAGCCCTAAATGCCTACGAGCAGTACTTC.

This clonotype was recorded many times. This chain links TRBV4-2 with TRBJ2-7, with 9 bases identical to TRBD2. V lost 1 base and J lost 2; bases outside the gene matches: 12. Germline values: CDR1 LGHNA, CDR2 YNFKEQ. This CDR3 region has 18 residues. Here the CDR3 DNA reads TGTGCCAGCAGCCAAGCCCCCCCCTCGCTAGCGGGGACCTACGAGCAGTACTTC. The encoded protein is CASSQAPPSLAGTYEQYF.

In its sample, this clonotype was seen once. J is TRBJ1-2 and V is TRBV29-1; 8 nucleotides line up with TRBD1. CDR1 is SQVTM and CDR2 is ANQGSEA in the germline V gene. The junction had 5 bases not matched to a gene; V was cut back by 8 bases and J by 3 bases. CDR3 length equals 12 residues. This CDR3 is CSLDRVDYGYTF. CDR3 coding DNA: TGCAGCTTGGACAGGGTAGACTATGGCTACACCTTC.

As DNA, the CDR3 is TGTGCCAGCAGGCCACAGGGGTCGGGCTATGGCTACACCTTC. Translation gives CASRPQGSGYGYTF. The chain combines TRBV5-8 with TRBJ1-2; 7 bases fit TRBD1. CDR3 size: 14 residues. With V trimmed by 5 bases and J by 4 bases, 8 bases remained unmatched. The V gene's germline CDR1 is SGHTS and CDR2 YDEGEE.

As regards this clonotype: The CDR3 carries no conserved terminal phenylalanine or tryptophan, so it likely arises from a read error. No DNA is shown, since the ends of the CDR3 on it are uncertain; the CDR3 is the one TCRdb lists. The chain combines TRBV6-6 with TRBJ1-1. Both ends counted, the CDR3 spans 11 residues. CDR1 is MNHNY, CDR2 SVGAGI, per germline (reference sequence). The CDR3 here is CASTYSGGGLL.

This clonotype appeared many times. The chain joins TRBV6-4 to TRBJ2-2; D is undetermined. V lost 0 bases and J lost 4, with 9 bases in between. The CDR3 consists of 15 residues. Germline CDR1 reads MRHNA; CDR2 reads SNTAGT. In DNA form, the CDR3 reads TGTGCCAGCAGTGACTCTACGGAGTCCACCGGGGAGCTGTTTTTT. As protein: CASSDSTESTGELFF.

The rearrangement joins TRBV7-2 to TRBJ2-7; TRBD1 matches 8 bases. V shed 6 bases and J 1 base; nucleotides not matched to a gene: 8. Per germline, CDR1 SGHTA and CDR2 FQGNSA. This CDR3 comprises 15 residues. Here the CDR3 reads CASRNRTGISYEQYF. In DNA form, the CDR3 reads TGTGCCAGCAGGAATAGGACAGGGATATCCTACGAGCAGTACTTC.

The J gene is TRBJ2-5, the V gene TRBV7-2; the D gene is possibly TRBD1 (6 bases). The germline CDR1 and CDR2 sequences are SGHTA and FQGNSA. Between the trimmed V and J ends, which lost 5 bases and 4 bases, there was a span of 20 bases. The CDR3 is made up of 16 amino acids. CDR3 coding DNA: TGTGCCAGCAGCCGCATGGGACAAGCGTCTGGAGAGACCCAGTACTTC. Translating gives CASSRMGQASGETQYF.

The J gene is TRBJ2-1, the V gene TRBV3-1; TRBD2 matches at 10 bases. Germline-derived CDR1 and CDR2 are LGHDT and YNNKEL (reference sequence). The V segment lost 5 bases and the J segment 8 bases; nucleotides outside the gene matches: 12. The CDR3 consists of 16 residues. The CDR3, as DNA: TGTGCCAGCAGCTTCAAACCCGGGACTAGCGACGATGAGCAGTTCTTC. Translation: CASSFKPGTSDDEQFF.

This chain joins TRBV6-6 and TRBJ1-5; D gene ambiguous. Germline V gene lookup returns CDR1 MNHNY and CDR2 SVGAGI (reference sequence). This CDR3 is 12 amino acids long. The V end was cut by 8 bases, the J end by 2 bases, with 7 bases between. DNA of the CDR3: TGTGCCAGCGGGCTGGGCAATCAGCCCCAGCATTTT. This translates into CASGLGNQPQHF.

This clonotype was observed many times. The chain recombines TRBV10-1 with TRBJ2-3, with D tentatively TRBD1 or TRBD2 (7 bases each). The CDR3 spans 15 residues. The germline V gene has CDR1 WNHNN and CDR2 SYGVQD (reference sequence). Trimming shortened V by 3 bases and J by 4 bases, and 14 bases separated the two germline ends. Written as DNA, the CDR3 is TGCGCCAGCAGTGAAGAAGCAGGGGGGGCAGATACGCAGTATTTT. This encodes CASSEEAGGADTQYF.